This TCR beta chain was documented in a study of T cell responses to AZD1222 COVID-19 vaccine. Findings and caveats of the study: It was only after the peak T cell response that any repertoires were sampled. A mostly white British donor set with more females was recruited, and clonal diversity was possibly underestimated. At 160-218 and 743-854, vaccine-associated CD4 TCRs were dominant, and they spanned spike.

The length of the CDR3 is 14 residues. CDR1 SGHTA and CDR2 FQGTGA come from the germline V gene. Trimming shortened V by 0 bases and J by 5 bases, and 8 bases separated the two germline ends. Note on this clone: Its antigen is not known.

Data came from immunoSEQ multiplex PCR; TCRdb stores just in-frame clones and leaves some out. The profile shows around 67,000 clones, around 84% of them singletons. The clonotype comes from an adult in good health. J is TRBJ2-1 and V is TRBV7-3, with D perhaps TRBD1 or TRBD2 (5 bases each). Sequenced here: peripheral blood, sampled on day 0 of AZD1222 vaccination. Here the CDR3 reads CASSLTVGDNEQFF. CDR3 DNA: TGTGCCAGCAGCTTAACGGTGGGGGACAATGAGCAGTTCTTC.